This TCR beta chain was found in a study of post-analysis software for immune sequencing data. Researchers reported that TCR beta cDNA libraries carried unique molecular identifiers. TCRdb reprocessed the PCR reads with MiXCR, giving one entry per CDR3 protein. The repertoire has about 160,000 distinct CDR3 sequences, 30% to 45% of them found once; the top ten carry approximately 30%. V shed 5 bases and J 6 bases; nucleotides not matched to a gene: 13. In germline, CDR1 is SGHVS, CDR2 FQNEAQ. The CDR3 runs 15 residues. This sample comprised blood, obtained after autologous hematopoietic stem cell transplantation. The genes are TRBV7-8 and TRBJ2-7; 7 bases align to TRBD2. The origin of this receptor is a girl aged 10-17 years with multiple sclerosis. In DNA form, the CDR3 reads TGTGCCAGCAGCCCGAGGGAGGGTGCGGTGAGCGAGCAGTACTTC. Translation gives CASSPREGAVSEQYF.